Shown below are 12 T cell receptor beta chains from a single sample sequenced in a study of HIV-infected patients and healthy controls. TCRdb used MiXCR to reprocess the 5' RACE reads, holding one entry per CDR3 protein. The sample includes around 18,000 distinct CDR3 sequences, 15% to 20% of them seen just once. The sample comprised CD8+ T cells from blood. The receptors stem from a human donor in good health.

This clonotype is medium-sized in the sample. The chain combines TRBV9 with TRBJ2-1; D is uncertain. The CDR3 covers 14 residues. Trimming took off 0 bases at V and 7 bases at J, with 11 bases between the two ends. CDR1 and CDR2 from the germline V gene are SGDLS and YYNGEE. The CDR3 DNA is TGTGCCAGCAGCGTAGCTGTAGGATTTAATGAGCAGTTCTTC. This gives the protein CASSVAVGFNEQFF.

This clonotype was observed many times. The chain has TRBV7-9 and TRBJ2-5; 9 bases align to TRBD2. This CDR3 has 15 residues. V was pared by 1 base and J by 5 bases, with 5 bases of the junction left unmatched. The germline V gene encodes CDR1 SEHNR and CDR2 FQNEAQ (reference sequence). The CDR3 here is CASSLVAGEIETQYF. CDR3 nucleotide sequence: TGTGCCAGCAGCTTAGTAGCGGGAGAGATTGAGACCCAGTACTTC.

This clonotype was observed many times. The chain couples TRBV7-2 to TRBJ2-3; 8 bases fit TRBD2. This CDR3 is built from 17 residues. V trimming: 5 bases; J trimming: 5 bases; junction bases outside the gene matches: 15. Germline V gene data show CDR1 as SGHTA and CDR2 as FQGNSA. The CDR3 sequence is CASSLEWAGGQEDTQYF. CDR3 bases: TGTGCCAGCAGCCTCGAATGGGCGGGGGGACAAGAAGATACGCAGTATTTT.

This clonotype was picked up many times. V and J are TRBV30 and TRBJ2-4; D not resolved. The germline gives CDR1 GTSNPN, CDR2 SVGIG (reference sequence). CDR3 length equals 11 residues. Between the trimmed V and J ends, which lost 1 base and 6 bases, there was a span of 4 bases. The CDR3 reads CAWSESNIQYF. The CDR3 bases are TGTGCCTGGAGTGAATCAAACATTCAGTACTTC. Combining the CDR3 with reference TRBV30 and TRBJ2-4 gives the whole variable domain SQTIHQWPATLVQPVGSPLSLECTVEGTSNPNLYWYRQAAGRGLQLLFYSVGIGQISSEVPQNLSASRPQDRQFILSSKKLLLSDSGFYLCAWSESNIQYFGAGTRLSVL.

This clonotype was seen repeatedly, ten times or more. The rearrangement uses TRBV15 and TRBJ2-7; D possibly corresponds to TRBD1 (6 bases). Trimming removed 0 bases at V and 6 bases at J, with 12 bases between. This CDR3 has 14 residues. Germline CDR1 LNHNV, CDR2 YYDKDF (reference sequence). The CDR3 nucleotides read TGTGCCACCAGCAGAGAGACGAACAGGGCCGAGCAGTACTTC. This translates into CATSRETNRAEQYF.

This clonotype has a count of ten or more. The CDR3 nucleotides read TGTGCCTGGGAGCCCTTACGAGGTGTGGATGAGCAGTTCTTC. Translating gives CAWEPLRGVDEQFF. V gene TRBV30 combines with J gene TRBJ2-1; D gene unclear. Trimming took 5 bases from V and 8 from J, leaving 19 bases between them. This CDR3 comprises 14 residues. Looked up from germline, CDR1 is GTSNPN and CDR2 is SVGIG (reference sequence). Complete variable domain (other parts from reference TRBV30 and TRBJ2-1): SQTIHQWPATLVQPVGSPLSLECTVEGTSNPNLYWYRQAAGRGLQLLFYSVGIGQISSEVPQNLSASRPQDRQFILSSKKLLLSDSGFYLCAWEPLRGVDEQFFGPGTRLTVL.

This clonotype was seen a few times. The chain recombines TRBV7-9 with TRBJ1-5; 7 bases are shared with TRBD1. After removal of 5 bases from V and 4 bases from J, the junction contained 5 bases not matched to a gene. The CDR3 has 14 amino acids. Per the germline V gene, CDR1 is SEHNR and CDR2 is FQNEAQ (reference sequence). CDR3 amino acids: CASSDGTANQPQHF. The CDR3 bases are TGTGCCAGCAGCGACGGGACAGCAAATCAGCCCCAGCATTTT.

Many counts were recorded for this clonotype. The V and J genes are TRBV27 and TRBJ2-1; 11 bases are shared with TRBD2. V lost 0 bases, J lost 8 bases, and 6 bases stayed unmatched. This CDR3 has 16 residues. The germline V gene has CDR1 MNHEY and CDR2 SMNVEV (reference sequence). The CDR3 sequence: CASSLSIAGGPDEQFF. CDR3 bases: TGTGCCAGCAGTTTATCGATAGCGGGAGGGCCCGATGAGCAGTTCTTC.

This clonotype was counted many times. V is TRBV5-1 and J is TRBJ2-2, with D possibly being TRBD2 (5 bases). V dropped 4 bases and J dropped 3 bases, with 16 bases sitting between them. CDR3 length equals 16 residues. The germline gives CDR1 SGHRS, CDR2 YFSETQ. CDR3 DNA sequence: TGCGCCAGCAGCCCGAGAGGACTCGAAGACACCGGGGAGCTGTTTTTT. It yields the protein CASSPRGLEDTGELFF.

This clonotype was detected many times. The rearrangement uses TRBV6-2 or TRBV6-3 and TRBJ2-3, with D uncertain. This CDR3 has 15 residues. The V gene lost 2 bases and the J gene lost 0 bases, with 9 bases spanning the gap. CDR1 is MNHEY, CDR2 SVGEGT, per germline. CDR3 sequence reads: CASSYGSASTDTQYF. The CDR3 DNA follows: TGTGCCAGCAGTTACGGCTCGGCGAGCACAGATACGCAGTATTTT.

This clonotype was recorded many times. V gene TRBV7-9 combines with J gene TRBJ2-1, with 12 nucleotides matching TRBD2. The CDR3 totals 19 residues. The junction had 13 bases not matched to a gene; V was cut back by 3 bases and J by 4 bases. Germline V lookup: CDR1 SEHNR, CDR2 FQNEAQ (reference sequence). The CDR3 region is CASSFPQTSGRPTYNEQFF. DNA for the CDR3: TGTGCCAGCAGCTTCCCCCAAACTAGCGGGAGGCCCACTTACAATGAGCAGTTCTTC. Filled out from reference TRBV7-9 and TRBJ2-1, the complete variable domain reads DTGVSQNPRHKITKRGQNVTFRCDPISEHNRLYWYRQTLGQGPEFLTYFQNEAQLEKSRLLSDRFSAERPKGSFSTLEIQRTEQGDSAMYLCASSFPQTSGRPTYNEQFFGPGTRLTVL.

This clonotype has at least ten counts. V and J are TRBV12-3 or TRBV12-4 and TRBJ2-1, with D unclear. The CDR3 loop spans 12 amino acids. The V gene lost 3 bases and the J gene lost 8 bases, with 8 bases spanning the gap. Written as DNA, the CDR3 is TGTGCCAGCAGTTTCATGGTCGATGAGCAGTTCTTC. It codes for CASSFMVDEQFF.